This T cell receptor (beta chain) derives from a study of T cells after yellow fever vaccination (dated by TCRdb to about 2019). In terms of the full investigation: The SMART-Seq v4 Ultra Low Input RNA kit was used to prepare libraries from fractions with low cell numbers. To follow T-cell clones before and after both primary and booster YFV17D yellow fever vaccination, bulk TCR alpha and beta repertoires underwent longitudinal sequencing. Two healthy male donors, one aged 18 to 29 and one aged 30 to 40 years, were included in the cohort. Blood was drawn at multiple timepoints before and after primary and secondary immunization, with bulk PBMC replicates and cell subsets isolated. What the work shows at the level of the full study, not this receptor alone: A small fraction of clonotypes appeared in both the CD4 and CD8 compartments, likely as a result of convergent recombination. The secondary T-cell response was found to be weaker but faster than the primary response, with a peak reached on day 5 rather than on day 15. Most clones expanded after primary vaccination (about 95% of CD4 and about 85% of CD8) were re-detected after the booster, suggesting that broad memory maintenance occurred. Only a couple of donors were included in the study, so the extent to which the findings can be generalized is limited. Computational filtering was required because FACS-sorted repertoires could contain abundant contaminating clonotypes from the bulk population.

In the paper's terms, the treatment or condition label means: live attenuated yellow fever vaccine strain. PBMCs were isolated from peripheral blood using a standard Ficoll-Paque protocol. CD4 and CD8 T-cell fractions were isolated with Dynabeads CD4 and CD8 positive selection kits. TriZol was used to extract RNA from bulk PBMCs, CD4 and CD8 fractions, and dextramer-positive and dextramer-negative fractions. V is pruned by 1 base and J by 0 bases, leaving 3 bases of the junction without a gene match. The CDR3, cysteine through phenylalanine, is 16 amino acids long. This entry keeps only the CDR3 DNA: 48 bases, framed from base 1. The germline V gene (reference sequence) supplies CDR1 MNHEY and CDR2 SMNVEV. This clonotype occurred a few times. What this receptor recognizes is not known. Within one base of it there is no much larger clone, and no base qualities were kept. TCR cDNA was synthesized by 5'RACE template switching, which introduced a universal primer site and unique molecular identifiers. Priming of cDNA synthesis was performed from both the TCR alpha and TCR beta constant segments. Library amplification involved two PCR steps, and the second step added sample barcodes and sequencing adapters. Libraries were sequenced on Illumina HiSeq 2500 (2x100 bp) or NovaSeq (2x150 bp). The authors processed their data as follows. MIGEC was used to demultiplex reads and collapse the reads into UMI consensus sequences, and MiXCR was used for V(D)J alignment. Clonotypes responding to the vaccine were identified with edgeR on replicate PBMC samples, with the criteria of FDR below 0.01 and a log2 fold change above 5 up to day 15. Each bulk clonotype was labeled CD4 or CD8 based on which sequenced repertoire, CD4 or CD8, contained the clonotype at higher abundance. Using fastp trimming at Q25 and MiXCR clonotype assembly, TCRdb reanalyzed the public sequencing data and kept in-frame beta chains. For every CDR3 protein sequence, its rows merge into one entry that carries the most common genes and DNA. For this entry, the V and J calls and clone size follow TCRdb and not the study's own pipeline. This sample comprises roughly 110,000 distinct CDR3 sequences, roughly 8.4% of them detected only once. Less than 30% of the sample is held by the ten biggest clonotypes.

This receptor chain uses TRBV27 and TRBJ2-3; the junction holds 8 bases that match TRBD2. This clonotype was obtained from a man aged 25-45 years who received the YFV17D yellow fever vaccine. Sequences were derived from CD8+ T cells sorted from PBMCs, sampled 45 days after the yellow fever booster vaccination. The CDR3 in this case is CASSLFPSGSTDTQYF. The DNA is as follows: TGTGCCAGCAGTTTATTCCCTAGCGGGAGCACAGATACGCAGTATTTT.